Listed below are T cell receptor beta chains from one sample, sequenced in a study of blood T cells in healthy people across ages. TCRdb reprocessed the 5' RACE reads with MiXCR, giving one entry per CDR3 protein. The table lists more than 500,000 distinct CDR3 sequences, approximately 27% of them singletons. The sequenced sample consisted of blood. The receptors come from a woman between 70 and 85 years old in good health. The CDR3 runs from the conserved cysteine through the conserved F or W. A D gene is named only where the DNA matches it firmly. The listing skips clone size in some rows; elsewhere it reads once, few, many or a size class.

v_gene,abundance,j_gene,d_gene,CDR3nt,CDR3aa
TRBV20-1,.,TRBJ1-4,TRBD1,TGCAGTGCCGCGGACAGGGGAGTCGAAAAACTGTTTTTT,CSAADRGVEKLFF
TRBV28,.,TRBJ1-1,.,TGTGCCAGCAGTTCCTACCAGTTGAACACTGAAGCTTTCTTT,CASSSYQLNTEAFF
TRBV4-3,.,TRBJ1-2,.,TGCGCCAGCAGCCTCCTGTTAGGGGGTCGAGGCGGCTACACCTTC,CASSLLLGGRGGYTF
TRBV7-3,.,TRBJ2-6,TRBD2,TGTGCCAGCAGCTTTCGCGGGGGTCCCGCTGGGGCCAACGTCCTGACTTTC,CASSFRGGPAGANVLTF
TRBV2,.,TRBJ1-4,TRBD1,TGTGCCAGCAGTGTGGGACAGAGCGACGAGGGGGAAAAACTGTTTTTT,CASSVGQSDEGEKLFF
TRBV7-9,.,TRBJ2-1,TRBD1,TGTGCCAGCAGCTTATCAGGGTGGACAGGGGGCTACGATGAGCAGTTCTTC,CASSLSGWTGGYDEQFF
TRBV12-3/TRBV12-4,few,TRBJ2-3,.,TGTGCCAGCAATTCTCGGCAGGGAGGCACAGATACGCAGTATTTT,CASNSRQGGTDTQYF
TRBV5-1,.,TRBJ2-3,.,TGCGCCAGCAGCCCCGGACAGATCACAGATACGCAGTATTTT,CASSPGQITDTQYF
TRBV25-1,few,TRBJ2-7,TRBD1,TGTGCCAGCAGTGCCGTAGGACAGGCCTACGAACAGTACTTC,CASSAVGQAYEQYF
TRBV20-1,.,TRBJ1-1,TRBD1,TGCAGTGCTAGAGCCGGACAGGGGCTGACTGAAGCTTTCTTT,CSARAGQGLTEAFF
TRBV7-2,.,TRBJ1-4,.,TGTGCCAGCAGCTTAATGGGAAAACTGTTTTTT,CASSLMGKLFF
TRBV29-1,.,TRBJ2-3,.,TGCAGCGTTGAACGACAGAGCACAGATACGCAGTATTTT,CSVERQSTDTQYF
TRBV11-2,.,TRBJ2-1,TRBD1,TGTGCCAGCAGCAACGTGGTATGGACAGGGGGCTTGGATGAGCAGTTCTTC,CASSNVVWTGGLDEQFF
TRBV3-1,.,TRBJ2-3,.,TGTGCCAGCAGCCAAGGTCCGGGGTATACGCAGTATTTT,CASSQGPGYTQYF
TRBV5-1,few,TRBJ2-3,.,TGCGCCAGCAGCGAGGGACACCTCACAGATACGCAGTATTTT,CASSEGHLTDTQYF
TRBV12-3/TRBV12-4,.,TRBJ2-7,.,TGTGCCAGCAACCGCGGGACCGAAGTGGAGCAGTACTTC,CASNRGTEVEQYF
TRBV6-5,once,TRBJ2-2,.,TGTGCCAGCGGTTCAGGGGTTCAGGCGAACACCGGGGAGCTGTTTTTT,CASGSGVQANTGELFF
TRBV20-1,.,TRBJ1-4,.,TGCAGTGCTAGAGATCGGGATGAAAAACTGTTTTTT,CSARDRDEKLFF
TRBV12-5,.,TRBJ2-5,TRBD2,TGTGCTAGTGGTCCAGCGGGGGGGTGGAGTGAGACCCAGTACTTC,CASGPAGGWSETQYF
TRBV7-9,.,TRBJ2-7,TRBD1,TGTGCCAGCAGCTTACCCGGGACAGGGGATATCGACGAGCAGTACTTC,CASSLPGTGDIDEQYF
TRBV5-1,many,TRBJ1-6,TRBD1,TGTGCCAGCAGTCCGGGACAGGGGAATTCACCCCTCCACTTT,CASSPGQGNSPLHF
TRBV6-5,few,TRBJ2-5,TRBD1,TGTACCAGCAGTTACTCCGGACAGGCGATAGAGACCCAGTACTTC,CTSSYSGQAIETQYF
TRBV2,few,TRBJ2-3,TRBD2,TGTGCCAGCAGGCCCGGTGCGGGGGAGGCAGATACGCAGTATTTT,CASRPGAGEADTQYF
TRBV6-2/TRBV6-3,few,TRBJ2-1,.,TGTGCCAGCAGGTCGGCGGGTCTAGAACTGGTTGAGCAGTTCTTC,CASRSAGLELVEQFF
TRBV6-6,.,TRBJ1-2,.,TGTGCCAGCAGTTACGGACGGGACAAAAGTATCTATGGCTACACCTTC,CASSYGRDKSIYGYTF
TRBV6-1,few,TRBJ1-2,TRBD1,TGTGCCAGCAGTCCTCAGGGGGCGCTAGCTAACTATGGCTACACCTTC,CASSPQGALANYGYTF
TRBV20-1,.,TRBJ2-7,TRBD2,TGCAGTGCCAAGATAGCGGGGGGAACTACCAACTACGAGCAGTACTTC,CSAKIAGGTTNYEQYF
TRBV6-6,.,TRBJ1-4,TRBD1,TGTGCCAGCAGTTCTACAGGGGCAACTAATGAAAAACTGTTTTTT,CASSSTGATNEKLFF
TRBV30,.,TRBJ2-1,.,TGTGCCTGGAGTGGGCTACTGAATGAGCAGTTCTTC,CAWSGLLNEQFF
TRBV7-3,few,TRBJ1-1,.,TGTGCCAGCAGCCCCGCCGGGTACACTGAAGCTTTCTTT,CASSPAGYTEAFF
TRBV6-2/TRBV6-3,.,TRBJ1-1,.,TGTGCCAGCATTCCAACCGGTGCGGGTCGAGGCACTGAAGCTTTCTTT,CASIPTGAGRGTEAFF
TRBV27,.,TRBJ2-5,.,TGTGCCAGCAGCAAGGTGTCCTTGGAGACCCAGTACTTC,CASSKVSLETQYF
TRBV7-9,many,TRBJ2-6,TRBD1,TGTGCCAGCAGCTTAGCGGCCAGGGGGCGTCCTGGGGCCAACGTCCTGACTTTC,CASSLAARGRPGANVLTF